These 12 T cell receptor beta chains originate from one sample sequenced in a study of cytomegalovirus exposure and HLA in healthy donors. 13 Jbeta primers and 60 Vbeta primers were used for the PCR. Libraries were prepared by immunoSEQ multiplex PCR; TCRdb keeps only in-frame clonotypes and omits some of them. Among nearly 200,000 clones listed, 82% were seen once. The sequenced sample was PBMCs. The receptors stem from a woman between 45 and 65 years old in good health and CMV-seropositive.

This clone was observed once. This rearrangement joins TRBV10-3 to TRBJ2-1; TRBD2 matches 9 bases. Per germline, CDR1 ENHRY and CDR2 SYGVKD. This CDR3 comprises 13 residues. V shed 8 bases, J shed 7 bases, and the junction held 6 bases outside the gene matches. CDR3 sequence reads: CAIAGTSLNEQFF. DNA of the CDR3: TGTGCCATCGCAGGGACTAGCTTAAATGAGCAGTTCTTC.

This chain joins TRBV10-2 and TRBJ1-4; D uncertain. This CDR3 is built from 14 residues. Per germline, CDR1 WSHSY and CDR2 SAAADI. V lost 6 bases to trimming and J lost 3 bases, with 11 bases between them. The CDR3 DNA follows: TGCGCCAGCAGAACCTCGGAGTCTAATGAAAAACTGTTTTTT. Its translation: CASRTSESNEKLFF.

The chain's CDR3 is CASSPQGQETQYF. The CDR3 DNA reads TGTGCCAGTAGCCCACAGGGCCAAGAGACCCAGTACTTC. J is TRBJ2-5 and V is TRBV19, with D maybe TRBD1 (6 bases). CDR1 is LNHDA and CDR2 is SQIVND in the germline V gene (reference sequence). With 6 bases removed from V and 1 base from J, the gap between germline ends came to 9 bases. The CDR3 loop spans 13 amino acids.

The CDR3 region is CASSQNPWGSTYEQYF. CDR3 bases: TGCGCCAGCAGCCAAAACCCATGGGGCAGCACTTACGAGCAGTACTTC. This chain links TRBV4-3 with TRBJ2-7, with D maybe TRBD1 (5 bases). Deletions cut 2 bases from V and 4 bases from J, with 18 bases between. This CDR3 region has 16 residues. Germline CDR1 and CDR2: LGHNA and YSLEER.

This clone showed up just a few times. The junction departs from germline at one end; a sequencing error may be responsible. The chain has TRBV7-9 and TRBJ2-6; 8 bases match TRBD1. From germline, CDR1 is SEHNR and CDR2 FQNEAQ (reference sequence). The CDR3 covers 18 residues. The CDR3 sequence: CASSPRTGRFSGANGLTF. The DNA of the CDR3 is TGTGCCAGCAGCCCGAGGACAGGGCGCTTCTCTGGGGCCAACGGCCTGACTTTC.

The V and J genes are TRBV7-2 and TRBJ1-6; D is perhaps TRBD1 (6 bases). The germline V and J ends were trimmed by 2 bases and 9 bases, with 14 bases remaining between them. The germline V gene has CDR1 SGHTA and CDR2 FQGNSA. The CDR3 runs to 15 residues. The CDR3 loop is CASSLSGGAGSPLHF. DNA for the CDR3: TGTGCCAGCAGCTTAAGTGGGGGCGCAGGTTCACCCCTCCACTTT.

V and J are TRBV29-1 and TRBJ2-3, with TRBD2 identical over 15 bases. V lost 6 bases and J lost 4; bases outside the gene matches: 8. Germline CDR1 reads SQVTM; CDR2 reads ANQGSEA. This CDR3 has 16 residues. CDR3 DNA sequence: TGCAGCGTCGGACTAGCGGGAGGGTCGGTGGCAGATACGCAGTATTTT. Protein: CSVGLAGGSVADTQYF.

V and J are TRBV18 and TRBJ1-4, with D uncertain. The germline CDR1 and CDR2 sequences are KGHSH and LQKENI. The CDR3 covers 14 residues. The V end lost 3 bases, the J end lost 8 bases, and 13 bases lay between the germline ends. CDR3 sequence: CASSPNRGGEKLFF. The CDR3 nucleotides read TGTGCCAGCTCACCGAACAGAGGAGGAGAAAAACTGTTTTTT.

As DNA, the CDR3 is TGTGCCAGCAGCTTAGCTATGGGGGGGGACAATGAGCAGTTCTTC. Its translation is CASSLAMGGDNEQFF. The chain has TRBV7-8 and TRBJ2-1; TRBD2 agrees at 7 bases. Trimming cost V 0 bases and J 5 bases; bases outside gene matches: 4. Germline CDR1 is SGHVS and CDR2 is FQNEAQ. The CDR3 has 15 residues.

The rearrangement uses TRBV19 and TRBJ1-5, with no clear D. This CDR3 spans 15 amino acids. V gave up 3 bases and J gave up 2 bases, with 11 bases separating them. Germline-derived CDR1 and CDR2 are LNHDA and SQIVND (reference sequence). The CDR3 coding sequence is TGTGCCAGTAGTATGACGGGGATGGGCAATCAGCCCCAGCATTTT. This translates into CASSMTGMGNQPQHF.

The gene calls are TRBV10-3 and TRBJ1-6; 10 bases are shared with TRBD1. CDR1 and CDR2 (germline): ENHRY, SYGVKD. V lost 3 bases, J lost 6 bases, and 5 bases stayed unmatched. There are 16 residues in the CDR3. The CDR3 region has the DNA TGTGCCATCAGTGACTCGACAGGGGGCCGTAATTCACCCCTCCACTTT. This codes for CAISDSTGGRNSPLHF.

The chain carries TRBV7-2 and TRBJ2-2, with 8 bases matching TRBD1. V gave up 8 bases and J gave up 3 bases; unmatched junction bases: 8. This CDR3 region has 15 residues. In germline, CDR1 is SGHTA, CDR2 FQGNSA. This CDR3 is CASHPTGVDTGELFF. The CDR3 nucleotides read TGTGCCAGCCACCCGACAGGGGTCGACACCGGGGAGCTGTTTTTT.